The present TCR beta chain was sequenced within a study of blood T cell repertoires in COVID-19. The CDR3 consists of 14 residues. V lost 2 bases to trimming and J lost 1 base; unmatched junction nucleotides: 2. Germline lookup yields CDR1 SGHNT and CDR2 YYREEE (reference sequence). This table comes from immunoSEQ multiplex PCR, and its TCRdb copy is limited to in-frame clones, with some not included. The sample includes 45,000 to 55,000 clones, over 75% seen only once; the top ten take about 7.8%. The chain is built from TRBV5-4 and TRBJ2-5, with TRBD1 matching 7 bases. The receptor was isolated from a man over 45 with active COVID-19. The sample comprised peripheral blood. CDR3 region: CASSFGQAQETQYF. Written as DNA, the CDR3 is TGTGCCAGCAGCTTTGGACAGGCCCAAGAGACCCAGTACTTC.